This TCR beta chain is drawn from a study of cytomegalovirus exposure and HLA in healthy donors. The wider study: A subsequent analysis stated that the roughly 130 validation repertoires were run on the same platform as the approximately 610 first-cohort repertoires.

The J segment lost 4 bases and the V segment lost 5 bases, leaving 2 bases of the junction unmatched. The CDR3 is 13 residues long. The V gene's germline CDR1 is SGHTA and CDR2 FQGNSA. Study conclusions and caveats: The authors confirmed in vitro that a few CMV-associated chains were specific for CMV antigens.

Using immunoSEQ multiplex PCR, the repertoire was profiled, and TCRdb retains in-frame clones only, with some absent. The profile shows some 46,000 clones, about 90% of them singletons. As regards this clone: No antigen is known for it.

What was sequenced was PBMCs. This chain joins TRBV7-2 and TRBJ2-3; TRBD1 aligns across 8 bases. This sequence originates from a man aged 18 to 30 in good health and CMV-seronegative. The CDR3 sequence is CASSTTGADTQYF. CDR3 in DNA: TGTGCCAGCAGCACGACAGGGGCAGATACGCAGTATTTT.